This T cell receptor (beta chain) was documented in a study of blood T cell repertoires in COVID-19. In the original workflow: From reference gene primer amplification, estimates of nucleated cell counts were derived. Generated by immunoSEQ multiplex PCR, the TCRdb table keeps only in-frame clones and is missing some. V, J and clone size reflect that table, while D and trimming were determined from the DNA. The sample has hundreds of thousands of clones; 88% are singletons. Germline CDR1 and CDR2: SGHDN and FVKESK. The CDR3 contains 14 residues. V gave up 2 bases and J gave up 0 bases, with 8 bases separating them.

The chain recombines TRBV14 with TRBJ2-7; D is perhaps TRBD2 (6 bases). Source material: PBMCs or T cells enriched from blood (not recorded which). The sequence was collected from a woman aged 55 to 70 in a cohort exposed to, infected with or recovered from COVID-19 (not recorded which). The DNA of the CDR3 is TGTGCCAGCAGCCAACGGGGGAGCTCCTACGAGCAGTACTTC. It codes for CASSQRGSSYEQYF.